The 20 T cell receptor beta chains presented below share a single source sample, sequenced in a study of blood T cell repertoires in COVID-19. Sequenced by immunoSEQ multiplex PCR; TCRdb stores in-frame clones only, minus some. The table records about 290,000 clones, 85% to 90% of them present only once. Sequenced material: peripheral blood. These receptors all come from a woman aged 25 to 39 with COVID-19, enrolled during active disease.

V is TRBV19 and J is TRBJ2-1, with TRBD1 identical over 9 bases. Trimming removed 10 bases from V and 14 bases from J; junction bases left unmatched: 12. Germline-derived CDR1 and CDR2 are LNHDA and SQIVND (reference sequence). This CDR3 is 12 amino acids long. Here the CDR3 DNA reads TGTGCCACTAACACAGGGGGCGGGGGAAAGTTCTTC. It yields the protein CATNTGGGGKFF.

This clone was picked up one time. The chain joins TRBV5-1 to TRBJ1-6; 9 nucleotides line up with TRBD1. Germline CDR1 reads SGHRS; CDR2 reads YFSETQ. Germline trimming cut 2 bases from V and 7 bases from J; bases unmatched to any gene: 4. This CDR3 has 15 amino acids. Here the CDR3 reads CASSFYRGPNSPLHF. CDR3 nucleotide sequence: TGCGCCAGCAGCTTTTACAGGGGGCCGAATTCACCCCTCCACTTT.

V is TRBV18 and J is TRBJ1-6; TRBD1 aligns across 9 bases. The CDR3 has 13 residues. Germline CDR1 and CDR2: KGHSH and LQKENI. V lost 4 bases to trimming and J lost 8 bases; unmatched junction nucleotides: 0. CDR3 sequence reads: CASSRDRDSPLHF. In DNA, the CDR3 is TGTGCCAGCTCACGGGACAGGGATTCACCCCTCCACTTT.

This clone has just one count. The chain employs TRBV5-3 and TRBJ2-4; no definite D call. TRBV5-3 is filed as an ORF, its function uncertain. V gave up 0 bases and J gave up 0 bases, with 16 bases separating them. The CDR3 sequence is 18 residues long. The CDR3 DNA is TGTGCCAGAAGCTTGGTGGCAGAAAGTATGCTAGCCAAAAACATTCAGTACTTC. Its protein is CARSLVAESMLAKNIQYF.

CDR3 coding DNA: TGTGCCAGCAGTCGGACACGTAACTATGGCTACACCTTC. Protein sequence: CASSRTRNYGYTF. This rearrangement joins TRBV6-4 to TRBJ1-2, with a weak D call TRBD1 (5 bases). The CDR3 has 13 amino acids. Per the germline V gene, CDR1 is MRHNA and CDR2 is SNTAGT. V was trimmed by 5 bases and J by 1 base, leaving 8 bases between them.

Here the CDR3 reads CASIPRGGRTQYF. CDR3 bases: TGTGCCAGTATCCCGCGGGGGGGCCGGACCCAGTACTTC. The chain employs TRBV19 and TRBJ2-5; 9 bases align to TRBD2. With V trimmed by 7 bases and J by 7 bases, 7 bases remained unmatched. CDR3 length equals 13 residues. CDR1 is LNHDA, CDR2 SQIVND, per germline (reference sequence). The whole variable domain, filled in from reference TRBV19 and TRBJ2-5, reads DGGITQSPKYLFRKEGQNVTLSCEQNLNHDAMYWYRQDPGQGLRLIYYSQIVNDFQKGDIAEGYSVSREKKESFPLTVTSAQKNPTAFYLCASIPRGGRTQYFGPGTRLLVL.

The CDR3 loop reads CASSQALAGMINEQFF. CDR3 nucleotides: TGCGCCAGCAGCCAGGCTCTAGCGGGGATGATCAATGAGCAGTTCTTC. V usage is TRBV4-1 and J usage is TRBJ2-1; 9 bases are shared with TRBD2. The CDR3 runs 16 residues. V was clipped by 3 bases and J by 6 bases; unmatched bases: 9. Germline V gene lookup returns CDR1 MGHRA and CDR2 YSYEKL.

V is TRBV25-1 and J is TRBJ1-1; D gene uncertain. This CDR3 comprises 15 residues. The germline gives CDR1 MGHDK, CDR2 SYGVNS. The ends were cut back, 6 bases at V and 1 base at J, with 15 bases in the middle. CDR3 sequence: CASRDGEVKNTEAFF. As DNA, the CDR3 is TGTGCCAGCAGAGATGGAGAGGTCAAGAACACTGAAGCTTTCTTT.

The CDR3 here is CASSTSGDTQYF. The CDR3 bases are TGTGCCAGCAGCACTAGCGGCGATACGCAGTATTTT. This rearrangement joins TRBV11-2 to TRBJ2-3; 8 nucleotides line up with TRBD2. With 5 bases clipped from V and 6 bases from J, the junction kept 1 base outside the gene matches. This CDR3 is built from 12 residues. Germline CDR1 and CDR2: SGHAT and FQNNGV. The entire variable domain, with the rest obtained from reference TRBV11-2 and TRBJ2-3, is as follows: EAGVAQSPRYKIIEKRQSVAFWCNPISGHATLYWYQQILGQGPKLLIQFQNNGVVDDSQLPKDRFSAERLKGVDSTLKIQPAKLEDSAVYLCASSTSGDTQYFGPGTRLTVL.

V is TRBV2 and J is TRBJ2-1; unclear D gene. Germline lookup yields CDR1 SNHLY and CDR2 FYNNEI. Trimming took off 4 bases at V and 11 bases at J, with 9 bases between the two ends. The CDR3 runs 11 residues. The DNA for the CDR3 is TGTGCCAGCAGTGTCTTGTTCCAGCAGTTCTTC. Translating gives CASSVLFQQFF.

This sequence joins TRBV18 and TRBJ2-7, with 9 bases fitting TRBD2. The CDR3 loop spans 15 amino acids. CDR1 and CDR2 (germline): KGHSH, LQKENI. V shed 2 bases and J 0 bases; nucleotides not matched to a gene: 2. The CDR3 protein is CASSPVAGDSYEQYF. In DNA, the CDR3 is TGTGCCAGCTCACCAGTAGCGGGGGACTCCTACGAGCAGTACTTC.

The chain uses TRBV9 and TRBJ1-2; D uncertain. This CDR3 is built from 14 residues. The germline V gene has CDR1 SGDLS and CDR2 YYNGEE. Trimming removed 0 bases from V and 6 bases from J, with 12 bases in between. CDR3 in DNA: TGTGCCAGCAGCGTAGATAGGCGGGGTCATGGCTACACCTTC. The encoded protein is CASSVDRRGHGYTF.

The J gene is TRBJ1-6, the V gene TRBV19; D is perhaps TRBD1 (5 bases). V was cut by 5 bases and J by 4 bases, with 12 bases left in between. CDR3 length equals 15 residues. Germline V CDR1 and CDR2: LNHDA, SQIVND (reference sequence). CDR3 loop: CASSPGTEYNSPLHF. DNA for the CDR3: TGTGCCAGTAGTCCCGGGACTGAGTATAATTCACCCCTCCACTTT.

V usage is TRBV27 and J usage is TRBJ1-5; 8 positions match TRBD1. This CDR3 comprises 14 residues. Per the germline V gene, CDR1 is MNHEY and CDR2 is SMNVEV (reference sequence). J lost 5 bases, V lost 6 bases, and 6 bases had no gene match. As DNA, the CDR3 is TGTGCCAGCAGCTATACAGGGGGTGATCAGCCCCAGCATTTT. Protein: CASSYTGGDQPQHF.

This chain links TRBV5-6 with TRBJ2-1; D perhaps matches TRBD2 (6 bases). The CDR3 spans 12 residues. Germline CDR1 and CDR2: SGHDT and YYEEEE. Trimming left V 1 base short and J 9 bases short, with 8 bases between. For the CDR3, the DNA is TGTGCCAGCAGCTTGCGGGAGTCTGAGCAGTTCTTC. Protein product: CASSLRESEQFF.

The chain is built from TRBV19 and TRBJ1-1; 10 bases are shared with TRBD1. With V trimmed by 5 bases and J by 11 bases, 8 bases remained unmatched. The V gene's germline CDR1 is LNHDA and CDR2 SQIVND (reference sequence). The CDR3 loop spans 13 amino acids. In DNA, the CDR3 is TGTGCCAGTAGTGCCGGACAGGGGGTATATGCTTTCTTT. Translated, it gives CASSAGQGVYAFF.

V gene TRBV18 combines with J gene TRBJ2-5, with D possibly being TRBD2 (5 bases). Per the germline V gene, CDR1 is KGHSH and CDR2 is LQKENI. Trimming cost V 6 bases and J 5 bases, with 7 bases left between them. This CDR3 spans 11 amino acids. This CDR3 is CASSSGETQYF. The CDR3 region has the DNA TGTGCCAGCTCCTCGGGGGAGACCCAGTACTTC. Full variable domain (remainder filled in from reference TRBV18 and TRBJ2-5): NAGVMQNPRHLVRRRGQEARLRCSPMKGHSHVYWYRQLPEEGLKFMVYLQKENIIDESGMPKERFSAEFPKEGPSILRIQQVVRGDSAAYFCASSSGETQYFGPGTRLLVL.

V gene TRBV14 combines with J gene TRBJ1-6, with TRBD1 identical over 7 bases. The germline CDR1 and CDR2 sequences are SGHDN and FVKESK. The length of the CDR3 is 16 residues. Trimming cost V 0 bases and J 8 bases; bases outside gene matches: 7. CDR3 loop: CASSQDRDSIYSPLHF. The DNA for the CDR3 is TGTGCCAGCAGCCAAGACCGGGACAGCATTTATTCACCCCTCCACTTT.

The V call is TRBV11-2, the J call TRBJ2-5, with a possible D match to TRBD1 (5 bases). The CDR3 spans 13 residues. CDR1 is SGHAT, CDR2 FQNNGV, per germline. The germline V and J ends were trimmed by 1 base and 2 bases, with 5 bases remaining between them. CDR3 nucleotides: TGTGCCAGCAGCTTAGGACAGCAAGAGACCCAGTACTTC. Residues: CASSLGQQETQYF.

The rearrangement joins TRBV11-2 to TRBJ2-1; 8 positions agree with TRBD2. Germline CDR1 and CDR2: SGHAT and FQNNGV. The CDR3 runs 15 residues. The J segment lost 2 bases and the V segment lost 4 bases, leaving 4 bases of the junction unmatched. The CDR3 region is CASSSSGGPYNEQFF. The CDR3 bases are TGTGCCAGCAGCTCGTCGGGGGGGCCCTACAATGAGCAGTTCTTC.